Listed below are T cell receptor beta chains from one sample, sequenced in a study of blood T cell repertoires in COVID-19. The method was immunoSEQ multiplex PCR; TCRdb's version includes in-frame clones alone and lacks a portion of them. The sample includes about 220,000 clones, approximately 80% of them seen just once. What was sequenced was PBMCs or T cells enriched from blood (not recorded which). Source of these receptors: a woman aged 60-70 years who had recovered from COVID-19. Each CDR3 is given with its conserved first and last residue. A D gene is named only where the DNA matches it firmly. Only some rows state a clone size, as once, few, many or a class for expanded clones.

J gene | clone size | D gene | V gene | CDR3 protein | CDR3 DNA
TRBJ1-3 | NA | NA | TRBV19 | CATGSGNTIYF | TGTGCCACCGGCTCTGGAAACACCATATATTTT
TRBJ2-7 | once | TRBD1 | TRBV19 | CASSGQGGPYEQYF | TGTGCCAGTAGTGGACAGGGGGGACCCTACGAGCAGTACTTC
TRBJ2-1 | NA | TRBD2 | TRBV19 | CASSISRLAGGHEQFF | TGTGCCAGTAGTATCAGTCGACTAGCGGGGGGCCATGAGCAGTTCTTC
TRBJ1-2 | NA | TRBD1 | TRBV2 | CASSRTGPNYGYTF | TGTGCCAGCAGTCGGACAGGCCCTAACTATGGCTACACCTTC
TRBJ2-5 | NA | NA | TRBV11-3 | CASSLGDTQETQYF | TGTGCCAGCAGCTTAGGGGACACCCAAGAGACCCAGTACTTC
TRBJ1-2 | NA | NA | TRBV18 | CASSPSGGENTF | TGTGCCAGCTCACCGTCGGGCGGGGAGAACACCTTC
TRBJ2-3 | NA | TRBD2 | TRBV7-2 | CASSLSGGAGTDTQYF | TGTGCCAGCAGCTTAAGCGGGGGGGCGGGTACAGATACGCAGTATTTT
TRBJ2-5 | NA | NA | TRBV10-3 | CAISPGTTRGETQYF | TGTGCCATCAGTCCCGGGACAACCCGTGGGGAGACCCAGTACTTC
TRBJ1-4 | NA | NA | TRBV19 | CASTQGSTNEKLFF | TGTGCCAGCACACAGGGTTCAACTAATGAAAAACTGTTTTTT
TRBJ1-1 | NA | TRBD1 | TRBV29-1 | CSGTGTGNSAFF | TGCAGCGGCACCGGGACAGGGAATTCGGCTTTCTTT
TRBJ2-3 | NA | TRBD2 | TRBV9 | CASSMWVSGDGADTQYF | TGTGCCAGCAGCATGTGGGTAAGCGGGGATGGCGCAGATACGCAGTATTTT
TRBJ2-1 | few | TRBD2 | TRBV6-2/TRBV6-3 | CASSFLTSGGASNEQFF | TGTGCCAGCAGTTTCCTGACTAGCGGGGGGGCCTCTAATGAGCAGTTCTTC
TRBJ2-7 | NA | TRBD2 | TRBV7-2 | CASSFGRGGLEQYF | TGTGCCAGCAGCTTTGGGCGGGGGGGCCTCGAGCAGTACTTC
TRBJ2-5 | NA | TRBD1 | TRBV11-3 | CASSKKQGSAGETQYF | TGTGCCAGCAGCAAAAAACAGGGGAGCGCCGGGGAGACCCAGTACTTC
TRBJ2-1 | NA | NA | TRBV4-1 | CASYNNNEQFF | TGCGCCAGCTATAACAACAATGAGCAGTTCTTC
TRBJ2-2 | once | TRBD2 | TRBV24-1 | CATSDGGLAGAANTGELFF | TGTGCCACCAGTGATGGGGGACTAGCGGGGGCAGCGAACACCGGGGAGCTGTTTTTT
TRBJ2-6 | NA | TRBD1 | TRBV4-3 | CASSTDRAHSGANVLTF | TGCGCCAGCAGCACCGACAGGGCCCACTCTGGGGCCAACGTCCTGACTTTC
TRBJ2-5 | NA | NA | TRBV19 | CASSTRETQYF | TGTGCCAGTAGTACCCGGGAGACCCAGTACTTC
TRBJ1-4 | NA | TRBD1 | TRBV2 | CASSLSGTGGEKLFF | TGTGCCAGCAGCCTGAGTGGGACAGGGGGTGAAAAACTGTTTTTT
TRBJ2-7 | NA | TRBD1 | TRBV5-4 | CASSSGEQGDSHEQYF | TGTGCCAGCAGCTCGGGCGAACAGGGGGACTCTCACGAGCAGTACTTC
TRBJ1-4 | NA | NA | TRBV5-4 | CASSHRGRGEKLFF | TGTGCCAGCAGCCATAGAGGACGGGGTGAAAAACTGTTTTTT
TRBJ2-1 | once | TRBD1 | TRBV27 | CASTNIGTGPYNEQFF | TGTGCCAGCACCAACATCGGGACAGGACCTTACAATGAGCAGTTCTTC
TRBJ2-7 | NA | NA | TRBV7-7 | CASSLGAGTAYEQYF | TGTGCCAGCAGCTTAGGAGCAGGGACTGCCTACGAGCAGTACTTC
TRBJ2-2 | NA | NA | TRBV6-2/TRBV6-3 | CASTPSARYSAGELFF | TGTGCCAGCACCCCCTCGGCGAGGTACTCCGCCGGGGAGCTGTTTTTT
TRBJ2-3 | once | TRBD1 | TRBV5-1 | CASSLGTGGRTDTQYF | TGCGCCAGCAGCTTGGGAACAGGGGGAAGGACAGATACGCAGTATTTT
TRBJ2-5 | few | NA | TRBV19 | CASSIQTRGIQYF | TGTGCCAGTAGTATCCAGACCAGGGGCATCCAGTACTTC